This TCR beta chain came from a study of cytomegalovirus exposure and HLA in healthy donors (dated by TCRdb to between 2016 and 2019). Notes on the research overall: According to a later analysis, one platform produced both the approximately 110 validation repertoires and the 666 repertoires of the first cohort. The study combined high-throughput TCR immunosequencing, statistical association of individual TCRs with disease status, and machine learning to predict cytomegalovirus infection status. The study aimed to test whether cataloging public T cell receptors could reveal signatures of past pathogen exposure. Along with the roughly 610-subject first cohort, a separate validation cohort of over 90 different subjects was used. Overall study outcomes, separate from this receptor: A later analysis lacked HLA typing for the validation cohort, so it scored co-occurrence in that cohort across all 120 repertoires. A total of 150 or so TCR beta chains were listed by the study as associated with cytomegalovirus. Cytomegalovirus status was reported to be diagnosed by the classifier with high specificity and sensitivity in both the original and validation cohorts. In vitro tests confirmed that a few of the cytomegalovirus-associated TCR beta chains recognize cytomegalovirus antigens. Across donors, most TCR sequences were observed very rarely, whereas some public TCRs were present in many individuals. It was suggested by the authors that the approach could potentially be generalized to other disease states and immunological phenotypes. In a later analysis, TCRs clustered in the first cohort were found to also tend to co-occur in the approximately 110 validation repertoires, with 94% of cluster scores above 0.

Regarding this clone: Its cognate antigen has yet to be identified. No base quality information exists; no much larger clone differs at one position.

Donors formed part of the validation cohort, which comprised 120 subjects and was distinct from the first cohort of roughly 600 subjects. The CDR3 has 17 amino acids, counting the end cysteine and phenylalanine. CDR3 DNA only is kept here, 51 bases in frame from base 1. Receptors were amplified or captured by the immunoSEQ multiplex PCR assay. The original pipeline was this. A statistical classification framework was built to diagnose cytomegalovirus status from the catalog of TCR beta chain sequences. Entries here come from immuneACCESS through TCRdb and include only in-frame sequences with V and J called. Some clones fail to appear in such tables; in the studies checked, an unresolved V gene covers under half of the shortfall, and the cause of the remainder is unknown. The DNA gave D and trimming, while V, J and clone size come from that table. For this sample there are some 80,000 clones; around 96% appear just once. The top ten constitute 1.6% of the sample.

The source material was PBMCs. This clonotype originated in a young man in good health and CMV-seropositive. The rearranged chain carries TRBV1 and TRBJ2-3; the table's D call, TRBD1, has no DNA check behind it. TRBV1 is deemed a pseudogene. The nucleotide sequence reads TGCACCAGCAGCCAAGGGGTGGGGGACAGGCCATCGGATACGCAGTATTTT. This gives the protein CTSSQGVGDRPSDTQYF.